The rows below give T cell receptor beta chains drawn from one sample of a study of blood T cells in healthy people across ages. TCRdb reanalysed the 5' RACE reads using MiXCR and keeps one entry per CDR3 protein. The data contain about 830,000 distinct CDR3 sequences, around 62% of them singletons. Sequenced material: blood. All receptors derive from a man in his thirties or forties in good health. CDR3s leave out the opening cysteine and the closing phenylalanine or tryptophan. The D gene is left open where the match is weak.

V	D	J	CDR3
TRBV10-3	TRBD1	TRBJ2-7	AIGGTGELGVEQY
TRBV11-2	NA	NA	ASSLTSPSADETQY
TRBV25-1	NA	TRBJ2-6	ASSELGVPGANVLT
TRBV20-1	NA	TRBJ2-5	SANSLSYNEQY
TRBV7-2	NA	TRBJ2-3	ASSSFGSIPTDTQY
TRBV27	TRBD2	NA	ASSFSNVAGGRGEQY
TRBV9	NA	TRBJ2-3	ASSGGHPLTDTQY
TRBV27	NA	TRBJ1-6	ASSLVAGDSPLH
TRBV29-1	NA	TRBJ2-5	SVLALVEAGRGMQETQY
TRBV28	NA	TRBJ1-6	ASQDQSSYNSPLH
TRBV4-3	NA	TRBJ2-5	ASSQGLGGETQY
TRBV10-3	NA	TRBJ2-3	AISEGSNTDTQY
TRBV10-3	NA	TRBJ1-1	AVRANTEAF
TRBV6-5	NA	TRBJ1-1	ASSYSRAGEAF
TRBV6-5	TRBD1	TRBJ2-7	ASSRSWDRIYEQY
TRBV24-1	NA	TRBJ2-1	ATSVGTGRYNEQF
TRBV12-3/TRBV12-4	NA	TRBJ2-5	ASAPRTGSSGETQY
TRBV24-1	TRBD1	TRBJ2-3	ATSDRLTGEYDTQY
TRBV9	TRBD1	TRBJ1-2	ASSAGTGDYGYT
TRBV12-3/TRBV12-4	TRBD2	TRBJ2-4	ASSPAGLAGRAKNIQY